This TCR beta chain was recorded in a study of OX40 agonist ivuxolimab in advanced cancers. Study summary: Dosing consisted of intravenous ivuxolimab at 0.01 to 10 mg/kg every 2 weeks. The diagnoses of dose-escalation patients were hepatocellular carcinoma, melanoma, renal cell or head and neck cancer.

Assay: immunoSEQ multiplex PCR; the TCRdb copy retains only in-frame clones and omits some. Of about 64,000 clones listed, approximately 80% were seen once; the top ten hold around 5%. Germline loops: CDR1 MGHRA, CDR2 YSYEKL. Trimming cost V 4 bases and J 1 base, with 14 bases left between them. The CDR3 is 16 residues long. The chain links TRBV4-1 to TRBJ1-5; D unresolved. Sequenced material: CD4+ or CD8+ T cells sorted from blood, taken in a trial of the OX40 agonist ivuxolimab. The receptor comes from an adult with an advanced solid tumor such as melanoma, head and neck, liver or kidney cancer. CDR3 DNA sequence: TGCGCCAGCAGCCCCAGCCCCCTCCGGAGCAATCAGCCCCAGCATTTT. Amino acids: CASSPSPLRSNQPQHF.